These T cell receptor beta chains were read from a single sample in a study of CD8 T cells in ankylosing spondylitis. In TCRdb, the 5' RACE reads were re-called with MiXCR into one record per CDR3 protein. The repertoire holds roughly 250,000 distinct CDR3 sequences, with around 9.2% as singletons. Sequencing was done on a sample of blood, either unsorted or a sorted T cell fraction (not recorded which). Source of these receptors: a male donor with ankylosing spondylitis or in good health (not recorded which). Both conserved end residues are part of each CDR3. D genes are given only for firm matches. The size entry is marked missing in some rows and otherwise reads once, few, many or a size class.

V gene	clone size	CDR3 length	J gene	D gene	CDR3 DNA	CDR3 protein
TRBV5-5	NA	15	TRBJ1-2	NA	TGTGCCAGCATCCCTCTCCCAGGACCTAACTATGGCTACACCTTC	CASIPLPGPNYGYTF
TRBV11-3	many	13	TRBJ2-1	NA	TGTGCCAGCAGCTTATGGCGGTACAATGAGCAGTTCTTC	CASSLWRYNEQFF
TRBV19	many	14	TRBJ1-5	NA	TGTGCCAGTAGTATGCGCAGGTCCAATCAGCCCCAGCATTTT	CASSMRRSNQPQHF
TRBV7-3	many	15	TRBJ1-2	NA	TGTGCCAGCAGCTTAACGGTGGGGGCGCCTGGAGGCTACACCTTC	CASSLTVGAPGGYTF
TRBV7-9	many	14	TRBJ1-1	NA	TGTGCCAGCAGCCCAGACGGGGTGAACACTGAAGCTTTCTTT	CASSPDGVNTEAFF
TRBV30	many	14	TRBJ2-3	NA	TGTGCCTGGAGTGTACCCGGATCCGGTGATACGCAGTATTTT	CAWSVPGSGDTQYF
TRBV7-2	few	15	TRBJ2-5	TRBD2	TGTGCCAGCAGCCGTAGCGGGGGCAAACAAGAGACCCAGTACTTC	CASSRSGGKQETQYF
TRBV28	many	13	TRBJ1-2	NA	TGTGCCAGCACCTCTACCGCCAGGGAAGGCTACACCTTC	CASTSTAREGYTF
TRBV7-9	few	15	TRBJ2-5	TRBD1	TGTGCCAGCACCTTAGGGGACAGGAGATGGGAGACCCAGTACTTC	CASTLGDRRWETQYF
TRBV7-2	NA	16	TRBJ2-5	NA	TGTGCCAGCAGCTTAGTTGGAGGGGGGCAGAAAGAGACCCAGTACTTC	CASSLVGGGQKETQYF
TRBV10-3	many	12	TRBJ2-1	NA	TGTGCCATCAGTCTCGGCGGGAATGAGCAGTTCTTC	CAISLGGNEQFF
TRBV20-1	many	14	TRBJ1-1	TRBD1	TGCAGTGCTAGCCTGGACAGGATGAACACTGAAGCTTTCTTT	CSASLDRMNTEAFF
TRBV12-3/TRBV12-4	many	12	TRBJ1-2	NA	TGTGCCATTTCAAGGGATAACTATGGCTACACCTTC	CAISRDNYGYTF
TRBV19	many	13	TRBJ2-7	TRBD1	TGTGCCAGTAGTATAGTTACAGGGGGCGAGCAGTACTTC	CASSIVTGGEQYF
TRBV15	many	13	TRBJ1-2	NA	TGTGCCACCAGCCCCAGGGTCCTCTATGGCTACACCTTC	CATSPRVLYGYTF
TRBV6-2/TRBV6-3	once	13	TRBJ2-7	NA	TGTGCCAGCAGAGGGGACATTTCCTACGAGCAGTACTTC	CASRGDISYEQYF
TRBV11-2	many	18	TRBJ2-7	TRBD2	TGTGCCAGCAGCTTTGGTTACGCCACTAGCGGGGGGTCCTACGAGCAGTACTTC	CASSFGYATSGGSYEQYF
TRBV12-3/TRBV12-4	few	15	TRBJ2-1	NA	TGTGCCAGCAGTTTAGGGGACGGCCGACCCAATGAGCAGTTCTTC	CASSLGDGRPNEQFF
TRBV19	many	14	TRBJ2-1	TRBD2	TGTGCCACCTCGAGCGGGAGACGGGAAAATGAGCAGTTCTTC	CATSSGRRENEQFF
TRBV7-3	NA	13	TRBJ2-1	NA	TGTGCCAGCACCGATGGTACGGGAGTTGAGCAGTTCTTC	CASTDGTGVEQFF
TRBV7-2	NA	16	TRBJ2-7	TRBD2	TGTGCCAGCAGCTTAGACTCGAGGGAGGGCGTCTACGAGCAGTACTTC	CASSLDSREGVYEQYF
TRBV12-3/TRBV12-4	many	15	TRBJ2-3	TRBD1	TGTGCCAGCAGGCCCGGGACAGGGAGCACAGATACGCAGTATTTT	CASRPGTGSTDTQYF
TRBV7-9	few	13	TRBJ1-1	TRBD1	TGTGCCAGCAGCTTCGCAGGGGGGACTGAAGCTTTCTTT	CASSFAGGTEAFF
TRBV18	few	15	TRBJ2-2	TRBD1	TGTGCCAGCTCATACTCGGACAGGTACACCGGGGAGCTGTTTTTT	CASSYSDRYTGELFF
TRBV20-1	many	12	TRBJ1-5	NA	TGCAGTGCTTCAGCCTGGCGTCAGCCCCAGCATTTT	CSASAWRQPQHF
TRBV5-5	NA	14	TRBJ2-7	NA	TGTGCCAGCAGTCTGACCCTGGGATCCTACGAGCAGTACTTC	CASSLTLGSYEQYF
TRBV29-1	NA	15	TRBJ2-7	NA	TGCAGCGTTGAAAGGATGGGGGCCCCCCCCTACGAGCAGTACTTC	CSVERMGAPPYEQYF
TRBV12-3/TRBV12-4	few	15	TRBJ2-2	TRBD1	TGTGCCAGCAGCCTTCGGACAGGGGGGCCCGGGGAGCTGTTTTTT	CASSLRTGGPGELFF
TRBV7-2	many	16	TRBJ2-1	TRBD2	TGTGCCAGCAACTCAAGAGGGACTAGCGGTTTGGTTGAGCAGTTCTTC	CASNSRGTSGLVEQFF
TRBV27	NA	15	TRBJ1-5	TRBD1	TGTGCCAGCAGTGTAGGGTCAGGGGGCGGTCAGCCCCAGCATTTT	CASSVGSGGGQPQHF
TRBV15	few	14	TRBJ2-3	TRBD2	TGTGCCACCAGCAGTCTAGCGGTGGGGGATACGCAGTATTTT	CATSSLAVGDTQYF
TRBV2	NA	14	TRBJ2-5	NA	TGTGCCAGCAGTGATGACAGCTCGAGGAAGACCCAGTACTTC	CASSDDSSRKTQYF
TRBV5-1	few	15	TRBJ2-5	TRBD1	TGCGCCAGCAGCTTGGGACAGGGGGCAAGAGAGACCCAGTACTTC	CASSLGQGARETQYF
TRBV11-2	many	19	TRBJ2-5	TRBD1	TGTGCCAGCAGCCGACCCCTTGACAGGGGGGTACATCCTGGGGAGACCCAGTACTTC	CASSRPLDRGVHPGETQYF
TRBV7-9	many	15	TRBJ2-3	TRBD1	TGTGCCAGCAGCCCAAGGGACAGAAACACAGATACGCAGTATTTT	CASSPRDRNTDTQYF
TRBV12-3/TRBV12-4	many	13	TRBJ2-7	NA	TGTGCCAGCAGTTTTGCGGGGATCCTCGAGCAGTACTTC	CASSFAGILEQYF
TRBV30	many	16	TRBJ2-6	TRBD2	TGTGCCCAGACTAGCGGGGAGCTCTCTGGGGCCAACGTCCTGACTTTC	CAQTSGELSGANVLTF
TRBV19	few	15	TRBJ1-3	TRBD1	TGTGCCAGTAGTATAGAAGGGGGCGCCGGAAACACCATATATTTT	CASSIEGGAGNTIYF
TRBV5-6	NA	16	TRBJ1-2	NA	TGTGCCAGCAGCTTTCAGAGGACAGTTCGGAACTATGGCTACACCTTC	CASSFQRTVRNYGYTF
TRBV19	many	14	TRBJ1-6	NA	TGTGCCAGTAGTATCACAATCATCGATTCACCCCTCCACTTT	CASSITIIDSPLHF
TRBV29-1	many	15	TRBJ2-2	NA	TGCAGCGCAGGCGCCGGGACATATTCCCCCGGGGAGCTGTTTTTT	CSAGAGTYSPGELFF
TRBV5-6	many	15	TRBJ2-3	NA	TGTGCCAGCAGGATCCGCGCGCACAGCACAGATACGCAGTATTTT	CASRIRAHSTDTQYF
TRBV20-1	few	16	TRBJ2-2	NA	TGCAGTGCTCACCTCCTGACCCCTATGGACACCGGGGAGCTGTTTTTT	CSAHLLTPMDTGELFF
TRBV3-1	NA	18	TRBJ1-3	NA	TGTGCCACCTCCCAAGATCGTAGTGGAAGCCGGGTCGGAAACACCATATATTTT	CATSQDRSGSRVGNTIYF
TRBV7-9	few	14	TRBJ2-2	NA	TGTGCCAGCAGCTCGGGACGGAGGTCCGGGGAGCTGTTTTTT	CASSSGRRSGELFF
TRBV6-2/TRBV6-3	NA	14	TRBJ2-2	NA	TGTGCCAGCAGCCTCCGGGGAGCCCCCGGGGAGCTGTTTTTT	CASSLRGAPGELFF
TRBV20-1	many	13	TRBJ2-1	TRBD2	TGCAGTGCTAGAGGCGGGAGCGAAAATGAGCAGTTCTTC	CSARGGSENEQFF
TRBV15	many	15	TRBJ2-1	NA	TGTGCCACCAGCCCTCGCATTGGGCTAGGCAATGAGCAGTTCTTC	CATSPRIGLGNEQFF
TRBV6-2/TRBV6-3	once	14	TRBJ1-2	TRBD1	TGTGCCAGCACCAGGACAGGGAGGAACTATGGCTACACCTTC	CASTRTGRNYGYTF